The entry below describes one TCR beta chain. Authors' data handling: How many nucleated cells were present was estimated from reference gene primer amplification. Sequencing was performed with immunoSEQ multiplex PCR; in TCRdb, only in-frame clones are kept and a portion is missing. V and J calls and clone size follow that table, whereas D and trimming were derived from the DNA. The table includes approximately 270,000 clones, 70% to 90% detected once. V was pared by 3 bases and J by 7 bases, with 5 bases of the junction left unmatched. CDR1 and CDR2 from the germline V gene are DFQATT and SNEGSKA (reference sequence). The CDR3 contains 13 residues. The sample is drawn from a study of blood T cell repertoires in COVID-19. Residents of 20 to 25 US areas, aged roughly 18 to 89 years, made up the participants. Each participant's cohort was designated according to participant-reported clinical history.

The TCR originated in a woman aged 25 to 45 with acute COVID-19. The sequencing input was PBMCs or T cells enriched from blood (not recorded which). V is TRBV20-1 and J is TRBJ2-1; 8 bases fit TRBD1. The CDR3 loop is CSASRTGKNEQFF. CDR3 coding DNA: TGCAGTGCTAGTAGGACAGGGAAAAATGAGCAGTTCTTC.